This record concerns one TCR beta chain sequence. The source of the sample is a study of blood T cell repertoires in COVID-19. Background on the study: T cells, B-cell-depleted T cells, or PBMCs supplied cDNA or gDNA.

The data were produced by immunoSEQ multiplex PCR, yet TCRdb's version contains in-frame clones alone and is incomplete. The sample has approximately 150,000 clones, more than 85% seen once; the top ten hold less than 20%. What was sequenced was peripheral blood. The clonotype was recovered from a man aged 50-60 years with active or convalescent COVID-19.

The CDR3 loop reads CASSRLSSGNTIYF. CDR3 nucleotide sequence: TGTGCCAGCAGCCGCCTGAGCTCTGGAAACACCATATATTTT. This sequence joins TRBV5-6 and TRBJ1-3; D remains unclear. The length of the CDR3 is 14 residues. The germline V and J ends were trimmed by 4 bases and 0 bases, with 8 bases remaining between them. Germline loops: CDR1 SGHDT, CDR2 YYEEEE.